This T cell receptor (beta chain) is drawn from a study of cytomegalovirus exposure and HLA in healthy donors. Primers included in the PCR were 60 Vbeta and 13 Jbeta primers. Clones were read by immunoSEQ multiplex PCR, and TCRdb kept only the in-frame ones, dropping some. The table lists about 210,000 clones, roughly 73% of them singletons. CDR1 and CDR2 (germline): SGHVS, FNYEAQ. Trimming cost V 4 bases and J 4 bases, with 19 bases left between them. This CDR3 contains 16 residues. This TCR was recovered from a boy aged 10-17 years in good health and CMV-seronegative. The V gene is TRBV7-6, the J gene TRBJ1-2, with D perhaps TRBD1 (6 bases). The sequenced sample was PBMCs. The CDR3 nucleotides are TGTGCCAGCAGCTCCACCCGGGACATAAGGCCCTATGGCTACACCTTC. Protein product: CASSSTRDIRPYGYTF.